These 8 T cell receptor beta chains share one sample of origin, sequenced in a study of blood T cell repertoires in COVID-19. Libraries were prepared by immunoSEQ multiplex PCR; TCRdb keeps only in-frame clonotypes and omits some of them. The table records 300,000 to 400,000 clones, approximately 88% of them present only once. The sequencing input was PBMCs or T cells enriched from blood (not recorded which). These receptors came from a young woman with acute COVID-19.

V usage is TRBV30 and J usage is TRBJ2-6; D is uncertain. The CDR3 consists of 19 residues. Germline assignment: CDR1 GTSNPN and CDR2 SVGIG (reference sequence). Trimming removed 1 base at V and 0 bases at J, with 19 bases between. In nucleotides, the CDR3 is TGTGCCTGGAGTGGGGCAACAGATACAATTCGCTCTGGGGCCAACGTCCTGACTTTC. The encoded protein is CAWSGATDTIRSGANVLTF.

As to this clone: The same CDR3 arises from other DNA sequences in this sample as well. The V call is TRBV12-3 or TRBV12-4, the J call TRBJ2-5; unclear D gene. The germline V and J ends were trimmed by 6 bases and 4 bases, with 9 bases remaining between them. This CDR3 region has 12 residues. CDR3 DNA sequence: TGTGCCAGCAGCCCCCGAGGAGAGACCCAGTACTTC. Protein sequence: CASSPRGETQYF.

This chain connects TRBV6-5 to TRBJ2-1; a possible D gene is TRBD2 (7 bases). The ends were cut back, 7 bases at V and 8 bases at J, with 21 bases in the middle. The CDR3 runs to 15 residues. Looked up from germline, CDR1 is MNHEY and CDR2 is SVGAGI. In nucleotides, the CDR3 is TGTGCCAGCAAGGGCTCGGGGGGCCCATACTATGAGCAGTTCTTC. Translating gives CASKGSGGPYYEQFF.

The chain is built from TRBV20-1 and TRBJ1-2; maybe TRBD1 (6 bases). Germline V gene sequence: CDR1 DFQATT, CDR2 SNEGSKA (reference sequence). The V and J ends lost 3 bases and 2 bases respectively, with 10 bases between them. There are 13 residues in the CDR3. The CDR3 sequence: CSASLRGNYGYTF. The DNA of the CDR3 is TGCAGTGCTAGTCTTAGGGGGAACTATGGCTACACCTTC.

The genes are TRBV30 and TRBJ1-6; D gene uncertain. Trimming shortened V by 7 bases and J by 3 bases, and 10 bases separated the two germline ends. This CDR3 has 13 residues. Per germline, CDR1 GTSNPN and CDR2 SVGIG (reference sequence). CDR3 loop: CAYQADYNSPLHF. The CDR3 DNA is TGTGCCTACCAGGCCGACTATAATTCACCCCTCCACTTT.

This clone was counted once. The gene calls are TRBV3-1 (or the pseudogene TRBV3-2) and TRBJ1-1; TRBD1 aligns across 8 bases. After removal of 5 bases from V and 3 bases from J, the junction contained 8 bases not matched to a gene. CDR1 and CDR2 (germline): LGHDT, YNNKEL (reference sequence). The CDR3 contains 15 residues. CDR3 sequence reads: CASSGHTGGDTEAFF. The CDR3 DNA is TGTGCCAGCAGCGGCCATACAGGGGGGGACACTGAAGCTTTCTTT.

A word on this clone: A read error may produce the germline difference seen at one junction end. Here the CDR3 reads CASTQVWGDTEAFF. As DNA, the CDR3 is TGCGCCAGCACCCAAGTGTGGGGGGACACTGAAGCTTTCTTT. This sequence joins TRBV4-1 and TRBJ1-1, with D tentatively TRBD1 (5 bases). The CDR3 spans 14 residues. CDR1 and CDR2 (germline): MGHRA, YSYEKL.

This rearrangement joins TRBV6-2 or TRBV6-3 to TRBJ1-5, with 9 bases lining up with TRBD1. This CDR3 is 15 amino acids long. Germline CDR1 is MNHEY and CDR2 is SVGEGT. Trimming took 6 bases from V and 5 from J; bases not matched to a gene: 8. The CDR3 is CASRYRDRVYQPQHF. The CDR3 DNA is TGTGCCAGCAGGTACCGGGACAGGGTCTATCAGCCCCAGCATTTT.